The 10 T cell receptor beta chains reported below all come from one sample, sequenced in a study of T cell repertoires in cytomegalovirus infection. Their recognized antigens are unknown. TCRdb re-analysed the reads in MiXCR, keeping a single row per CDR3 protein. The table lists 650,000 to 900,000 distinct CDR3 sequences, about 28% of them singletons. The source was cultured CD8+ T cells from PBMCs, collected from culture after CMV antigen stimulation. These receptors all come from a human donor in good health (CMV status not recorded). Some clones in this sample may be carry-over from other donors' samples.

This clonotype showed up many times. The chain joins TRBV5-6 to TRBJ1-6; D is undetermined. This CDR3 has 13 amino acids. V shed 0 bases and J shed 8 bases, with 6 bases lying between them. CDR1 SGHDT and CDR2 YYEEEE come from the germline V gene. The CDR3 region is CASSLEPDSPLHF. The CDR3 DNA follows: TGTGCCAGCAGCTTGGAGCCTGATTCACCCCTCCACTTT.

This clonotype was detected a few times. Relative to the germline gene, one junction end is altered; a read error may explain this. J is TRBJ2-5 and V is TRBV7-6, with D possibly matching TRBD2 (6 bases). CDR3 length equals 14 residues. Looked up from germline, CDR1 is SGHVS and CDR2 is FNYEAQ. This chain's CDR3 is CASSLGGEQETQYF. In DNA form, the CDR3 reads TGTGCCAGTAGCTTAGGAGGGGAGCAAGAGACCCAGTACTTC.

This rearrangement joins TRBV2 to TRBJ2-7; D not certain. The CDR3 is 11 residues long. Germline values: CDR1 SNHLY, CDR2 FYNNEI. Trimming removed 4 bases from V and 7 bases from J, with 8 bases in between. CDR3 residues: CASSGTWEQYV. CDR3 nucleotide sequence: TGTGCCAGCAGTGGGACCTGGGAGCAGTACGTC.

The CDR3: CAISGTSGSIQGPDTQYF. CDR3 bases: TGTGCCATCAGTGGTACTAGCGGGTCAATCCAGGGACCAGATACGCAGTATTTT. V is TRBV10-3 and J is TRBJ2-3, with 9 positions matching TRBD2. The V and J ends lost 4 bases and 4 bases, in that order; junction bases with no gene match: 15. In germline, CDR1 is ENHRY, CDR2 SYGVKD. The CDR3 spans 18 residues.

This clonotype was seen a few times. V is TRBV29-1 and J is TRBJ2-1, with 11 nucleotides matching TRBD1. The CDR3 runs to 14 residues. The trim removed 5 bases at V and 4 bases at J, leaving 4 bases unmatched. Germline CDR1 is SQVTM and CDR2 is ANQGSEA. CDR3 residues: CSVLGTGGYNEQFF. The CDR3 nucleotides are TGCAGCGTTTTAGGGACAGGGGGATACAATGAGCAGTTCTTC.

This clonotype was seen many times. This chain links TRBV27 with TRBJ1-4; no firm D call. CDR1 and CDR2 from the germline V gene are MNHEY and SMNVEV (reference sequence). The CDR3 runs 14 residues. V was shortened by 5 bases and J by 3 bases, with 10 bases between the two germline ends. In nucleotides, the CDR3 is TGTGCCAGCAGTCTCAGACAAGCTAATGAAAAACTGTTTTTT. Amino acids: CASSLRQANEKLFF. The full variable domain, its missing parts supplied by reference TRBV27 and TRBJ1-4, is EAQVTQNPRYLITVTGKKLTVTCSQNMNHEYMSWYRQDPGLGLRQIYYSMNVEVTDKGDVPEGYKVSRKEKRNFPLILESPSPNQTSLYFCASSLRQANEKLFFGSGTQLSVL.

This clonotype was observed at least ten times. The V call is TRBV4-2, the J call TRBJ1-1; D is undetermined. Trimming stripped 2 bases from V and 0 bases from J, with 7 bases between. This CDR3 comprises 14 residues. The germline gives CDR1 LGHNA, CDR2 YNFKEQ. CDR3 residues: CASSQRVMNTEAFF. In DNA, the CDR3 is TGTGCCAGCAGCCAACGGGTGATGAACACTGAAGCTTTCTTT.

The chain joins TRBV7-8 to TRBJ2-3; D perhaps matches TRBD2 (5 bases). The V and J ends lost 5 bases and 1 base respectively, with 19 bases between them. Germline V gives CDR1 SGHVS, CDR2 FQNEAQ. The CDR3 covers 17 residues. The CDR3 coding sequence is TGTGCCAGCAGCCCGAGCCCCCTAGCCCCCGGCACAGATACGCAGTATTTT. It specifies CASSPSPLAPGTDTQYF.

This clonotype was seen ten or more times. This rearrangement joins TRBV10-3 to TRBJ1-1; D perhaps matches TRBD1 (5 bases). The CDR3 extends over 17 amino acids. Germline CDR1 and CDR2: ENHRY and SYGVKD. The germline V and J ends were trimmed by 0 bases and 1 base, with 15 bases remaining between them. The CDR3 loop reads CAISESGGGGRNTEAFF. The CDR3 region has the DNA TGTGCCATCAGTGAGTCAGGAGGCGGGGGGAGGAACACTGAAGCTTTCTTT.

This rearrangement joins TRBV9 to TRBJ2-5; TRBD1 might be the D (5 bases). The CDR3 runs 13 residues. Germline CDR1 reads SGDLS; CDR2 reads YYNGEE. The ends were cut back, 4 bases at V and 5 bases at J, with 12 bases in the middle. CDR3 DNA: TGTGCCAGCAGCCAGGGTAGCCCTGAGACCCAGTACTTC. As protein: CASSQGSPETQYF.